This T cell receptor (beta chain) was found in a study of tumor-infiltrating lymphocytes in localized non-small cell lung cancer. Study summary: Tumor tissue and non-adjacent uninvolved lung came from each patient.

Findings and limits, study-wide: Tumor T-cell fraction from TCR sequencing was not associated with recurrence-free survival (p = 0.61). Only some patients had TCR sequencing, depending on available tissue.

Profiled with immunoSEQ multiplex PCR; TCRdb holds only in-frame clones, not every one. The repertoire has around 8,900 clones, about three quarters of them found once; the top ten carry roughly 14%. Turning to this clone: The antigen is not known.

The trim removed 3 bases at V and 0 bases at J, leaving 5 bases unmatched. Germline CDR1 and CDR2: LNHDA and SQIVND (reference sequence). The CDR3 totals 17 residues. The receptor was isolated from a human donor with non-small cell lung cancer. The sequenced material came from lung tumor tissue. The chain recombines TRBV19 with TRBJ2-1; TRBD2 matches at 10 bases. The CDR3 DNA reads as TGTGCCAGTAGTATTTTTCCTAGCGGGAGCTCCTACAATGAGCAGTTCTTC. Protein product: CASSIFPSGSSYNEQFF.